A selection of T cell receptor beta chains follows, all from one sample in a study of molecular identifiers for immune sequencing clone quantification. TCRdb passed the PCR reads through MiXCR, listing each CDR3 protein once. The sample shows about half a million distinct CDR3 sequences, 25% of them seen only once. Sequencing was performed on naive CD8+ T cells from blood, with Jurkat cell RNA spiked in. Every receptor here comes from a human donor in good health. Some libraries in this study had Jurkat cell RNA spiked in. CDR3s include the opening cysteine and the closing phenylalanine or tryptophan. Each record gives: V gene, clone size, D gene, J gene, CDR3 DNA, CDR3 protein. A D gene is named only where the DNA matches it firmly. The size entry is marked missing in some rows and otherwise reads once, few, many or a size class.

v_call: TRBV4-3
clone_size: NA
d_call: TRBD2
j_call: TRBJ2-3
cdr3_nt: TGCGCCAGCAGCCAAGGAGCGGGGGGACTCACAGATACGCAGTATTTT
cdr3_aa: CASSQGAGGLTDTQYF

v_call: TRBV27
clone_size: few
d_call: NA
j_call: TRBJ2-7
cdr3_nt: TGTGCCAGCAGTTTAGCCCCCGGCGCGTTGGAGCAGTACTTC
cdr3_aa: CASSLAPGALEQYF

v_call: TRBV19
clone_size: few
d_call: NA
j_call: TRBJ2-1
cdr3_nt: TGTGCCAGTAGGGTCAGGGGAGGGCATGAGCAGTTCTTC
cdr3_aa: CASRVRGGHEQFF

v_call: TRBV6-5
clone_size: NA
d_call: TRBD1
j_call: TRBJ1-5
cdr3_nt: TGTGCCAGCAGTTACTCGAAAGGGGGCGATCAGCCCCAGCATTTT
cdr3_aa: CASSYSKGGDQPQHF

v_call: TRBV12-3/TRBV12-4
clone_size: NA
d_call: NA
j_call: TRBJ2-2
cdr3_nt: TGTGCCAGCAGTTTACCCTCGGACAGCCAAACCGGGGAGCTGCTTTTT
cdr3_aa: CASSLPSDSQTGELLF

v_call: TRBV5-1
clone_size: many
d_call: TRBD1
j_call: TRBJ2-7
cdr3_nt: TGCGCCAGCAGCACGGGACAGGGGCAGAGCTCCTACGAGCAGTACTTC
cdr3_aa: CASSTGQGQSSYEQYF

v_call: TRBV27
clone_size: few
d_call: NA
j_call: TRBJ2-4
cdr3_nt: TGTGCCAGCAGGACTTTTACAGGGACGACCAAAAACATTCAGTACTTC
cdr3_aa: CASRTFTGTTKNIQYF

v_call: TRBV6-5
clone_size: few
d_call: TRBD1
j_call: TRBJ1-2
cdr3_nt: TGTGCCAGCAGTTACTCTGGGACAGGGTCCTATGGCTACACCTTC
cdr3_aa: CASSYSGTGSYGYTF

v_call: TRBV19
clone_size: NA
d_call: TRBD2
j_call: TRBJ2-3
cdr3_nt: TGTGCCAGTATGGGCCCAGCGGGGGCCTCCACAGATACGCAGTATTTT
cdr3_aa: CASMGPAGASTDTQYF

v_call: TRBV30
clone_size: few
d_call: NA
j_call: TRBJ2-2
cdr3_nt: TGTGCCTGGAGTGGACTGGTCCCCGGGGAGCTGTTTTTT
cdr3_aa: CAWSGLVPGELFF

v_call: TRBV30
clone_size: many
d_call: TRBD2
j_call: TRBJ2-3
cdr3_nt: TGTGCCTGGCGGACTAGCGGCACAGATACGCAGTATTTT
cdr3_aa: CAWRTSGTDTQYF

v_call: TRBV19
clone_size: many
d_call: NA
j_call: TRBJ1-1
cdr3_nt: TGTGCCAGTAGTATTTTGACAGTCGATTCTATCACTGAAGCTTTCTTT
cdr3_aa: CASSILTVDSITEAFF

v_call: TRBV7-9
clone_size: NA
d_call: NA
j_call: TRBJ2-7
cdr3_nt: TGTGCCAGCAGTTCGAACACTCCACCAAGCTCCTACGAGCAGTACTTC
cdr3_aa: CASSSNTPPSSYEQYF

v_call: TRBV20-1
clone_size: NA
d_call: NA
j_call: TRBJ2-3
cdr3_nt: TGCAGTGCTAGAGACCTAAACCGGGGGCGCACAGATACGCAGTATTTT
cdr3_aa: CSARDLNRGRTDTQYF

v_call: TRBV4-1
clone_size: few
d_call: NA
j_call: TRBJ2-7
cdr3_nt: TGCGCCAGCAGCCAAGATCTGTTTGGTTCTTACGAGCAGTACTTC
cdr3_aa: CASSQDLFGSYEQYF

v_call: TRBV7-2
clone_size: NA
d_call: TRBD2
j_call: TRBJ2-3
cdr3_nt: TGTGCCAGCAGCTCTACACTAGCGGTCAACACAGATACGCAGTATTTT
cdr3_aa: CASSSTLAVNTDTQYF

v_call: TRBV4-1
clone_size: few
d_call: NA
j_call: TRBJ1-3
cdr3_nt: TGCGCCAGCAGCCAAGATGAAAACACCATATATTTT
cdr3_aa: CASSQDENTIYF

v_call: TRBV29-1
clone_size: few
d_call: TRBD2
j_call: TRBJ2-3
cdr3_nt: TGCAGCGTTGAAGGCCCAGGACTAGCGGGGGGGCCGTCTATAACAGATACGCAGTATTTT
cdr3_aa: CSVEGPGLAGGPSITDTQYF

v_call: TRBV27
clone_size: few
d_call: NA
j_call: TRBJ1-5
cdr3_nt: TGTGCCAGCAGTTTGGCCAGTCATAGCAATCAGCCCCAGCATTTT
cdr3_aa: CASSLASHSNQPQHF

v_call: TRBV5-5
clone_size: NA
d_call: NA
j_call: TRBJ2-1
cdr3_nt: TGTGCCAGCAGCTTGGATGTTGGTGAGCAGTTCTTC
cdr3_aa: CASSLDVGEQFF

v_call: TRBV7-9
clone_size: many
d_call: NA
j_call: TRBJ2-7
cdr3_nt: TGTGCCAGCGCCCCCGGGCCACGCTCCTACGAGCAGTACTTC
cdr3_aa: CASAPGPRSYEQYF

v_call: TRBV6-2/TRBV6-3
clone_size: NA
d_call: TRBD2
j_call: TRBJ2-1
cdr3_nt: TGTGCCAGCAGTCACTCCTCTAGCGGTTCCTACAATGAGCAGTTCTTC
cdr3_aa: CASSHSSSGSYNEQFF

v_call: TRBV6-2/TRBV6-3
clone_size: NA
d_call: NA
j_call: TRBJ1-5
cdr3_nt: TGTGCCAGCAGTTACGGGGAAATGATGAATAGCAATCAGCCCCAGCATTTT
cdr3_aa: CASSYGEMMNSNQPQHF

v_call: TRBV20-1
clone_size: NA
d_call: TRBD1
j_call: TRBJ1-3
cdr3_nt: TGCAGTGCGCGGGACAGGTACTCTGGAAACACCATATATTTT
cdr3_aa: CSARDRYSGNTIYF

v_call: TRBV19
clone_size: few
d_call: NA
j_call: TRBJ1-3
cdr3_nt: TGTGCCAGTACCGAGATGTCCGGAAACACCATATATTTT
cdr3_aa: CASTEMSGNTIYF

v_call: TRBV11-2
clone_size: many
d_call: TRBD2
j_call: TRBJ2-5
cdr3_nt: TGTGCCAGCGGCCAAGCGGGGGTCCAAGAGACCCAGTACTTC
cdr3_aa: CASGQAGVQETQYF

v_call: TRBV5-6
clone_size: many
d_call: TRBD1
j_call: TRBJ2-7
cdr3_nt: TGTGCCAGCAGCCTAGGACAGGATCAGTACTTC
cdr3_aa: CASSLGQDQYF

v_call: TRBV20-1
clone_size: NA
d_call: NA
j_call: TRBJ2-7
cdr3_nt: TGCAGTGCTGCTCATTCCCCGGAGCAGTACTTC
cdr3_aa: CSAAHSPEQYF

v_call: TRBV7-3
clone_size: few
d_call: NA
j_call: TRBJ2-7
cdr3_nt: TGTGCCAGCAGCCCCGGGGCAGGGCGTTTCTACGAGCAGTACTTC
cdr3_aa: CASSPGAGRFYEQYF

v_call: TRBV15
clone_size: NA
d_call: NA
j_call: TRBJ2-3
cdr3_nt: TGTGCCACCAGCAGAGATCCCCCCGAGGGCCCAGATACGCAGTATTTT
cdr3_aa: CATSRDPPEGPDTQYF

v_call: TRBV12-3/TRBV12-4
clone_size: few
d_call: NA
j_call: TRBJ1-2
cdr3_nt: TGTGCCAGCACCCTGTTGGCAGCTAACTATGGCTACACCTTC
cdr3_aa: CASTLLAANYGYTF

v_call: TRBV11-1
clone_size: few
d_call: NA
j_call: TRBJ1-1
cdr3_nt: TGTGCCAGCAGCTTCAGGGAACCTGAAGCTTTCTTT
cdr3_aa: CASSFREPEAFF

v_call: TRBV9
clone_size: few
d_call: TRBD2
j_call: TRBJ2-5
cdr3_nt: TGTGCCAGCAGCGAAGGTTCTAGCGGGAGTGGTGAGACCCAGTACTTC
cdr3_aa: CASSEGSSGSGETQYF

v_call: TRBV30
clone_size: NA
d_call: NA
j_call: TRBJ1-1
cdr3_nt: TGTGCCTGGAATTCTTGGGACAACACTGAAGCTTTCTTT
cdr3_aa: CAWNSWDNTEAFF

v_call: TRBV14
clone_size: NA
d_call: NA
j_call: TRBJ2-3
cdr3_nt: TGTGCCAGCAGCCCCCCCTCCACTTCAGATACGCAGTATTTT
cdr3_aa: CASSPPSTSDTQYF

v_call: TRBV27
clone_size: NA
d_call: TRBD2
j_call: TRBJ2-7
cdr3_nt: TGTGCCAGCAGTTTATCGGCGGGGGAGACCTACGAGCAGTGCTTC
cdr3_aa: CASSLSAGETYEQCF

v_call: TRBV9
clone_size: NA
d_call: NA
j_call: TRBJ2-3
cdr3_nt: TGTGCCAGCAGCACCGGAGCGGCACTAAGCACAGATACGCAGTATTTT
cdr3_aa: CASSTGAALSTDTQYF

v_call: TRBV11-3
clone_size: few
d_call: NA
j_call: TRBJ2-1
cdr3_nt: TGTGCCAGCAGCTTCGGAGGGCGAAATGAGCAGTTCTTC
cdr3_aa: CASSFGGRNEQFF

v_call: TRBV30
clone_size: NA
d_call: NA
j_call: TRBJ2-3
cdr3_nt: TGTGCCTGGAACGGGGGGCAGGGAGATACGCAGTATTTT
cdr3_aa: CAWNGGQGDTQYF

v_call: TRBV5-1
clone_size: once
d_call: NA
j_call: TRBJ2-7
cdr3_nt: TGCGCCAGCACCCCGGGGTACACTTCCTACGAGCTGTACTTC
cdr3_aa: CASTPGYTSYELYF